What follows is one TCR beta chain and its context. The antigen remains undetermined. This entry is derived from a study of OX40 agonist ivuxolimab in advanced cancers. Some clones are missing from TCRdb's copy, which holds only in-frame ones; the method was immunoSEQ multiplex PCR. The sample has about 120,000 clones, over 75% seen once; the top ten hold 0.55%. Regarding the study as a whole: The average count of expanded clones was higher among CD8+ T cells than among CD4+.

This receptor was taken from an adult with an advanced solid tumor such as melanoma, head and neck, liver or kidney cancer. The sample was CD4+ or CD8+ T cells sorted from blood, taken in a trial of the OX40 agonist ivuxolimab.

CDR3 sequence (DNA): TGTGCCAGCAGCGTAGGGACTGGCGGGGCCTCTGGGGCCAACGTCCTGACTTTC. It yields the protein CASSVGTGGASGANVLTF. The chain uses TRBV9 and TRBJ2-6, with D perhaps TRBD2 (6 bases). The CDR3 contains 18 residues. V was clipped by 0 bases and J by 0 bases, with 13 bases between them. Germline V gives CDR1 SGDLS, CDR2 YYNGEE.